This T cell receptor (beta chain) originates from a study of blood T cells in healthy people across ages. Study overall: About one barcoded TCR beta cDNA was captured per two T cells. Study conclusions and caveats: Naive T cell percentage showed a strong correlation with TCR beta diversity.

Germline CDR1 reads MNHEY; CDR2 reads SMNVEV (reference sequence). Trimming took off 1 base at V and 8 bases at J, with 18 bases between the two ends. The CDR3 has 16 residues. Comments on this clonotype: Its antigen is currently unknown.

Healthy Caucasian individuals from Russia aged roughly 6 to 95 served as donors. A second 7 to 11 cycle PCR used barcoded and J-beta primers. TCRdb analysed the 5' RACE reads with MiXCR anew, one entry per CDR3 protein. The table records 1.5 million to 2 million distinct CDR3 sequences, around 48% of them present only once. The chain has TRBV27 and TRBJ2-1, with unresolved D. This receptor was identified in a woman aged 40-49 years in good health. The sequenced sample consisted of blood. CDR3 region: CASSLFPGPPRDEQFF. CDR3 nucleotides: TGTGCCAGCAGTTTATTCCCGGGCCCTCCTAGGGATGAGCAGTTCTTC.